Listed below are T cell receptor beta chains from one sample, sequenced in a study of shared clonotypes between healthy human individuals. Clones were sequenced by immunoSEQ multiplex PCR, and TCRdb holds only the in-frame ones, with some missing. The sample lists 1,400,000 or so clones; approximately 98.5% were seen once. Sequenced material: naive CD4+ T cells sorted from blood. The receptor source for this set is a man aged 25 to 45 in good health. Both conserved end residues are part of each CDR3. A D gene is named only where the DNA matches it firmly. Only part of the rows carry a size: once, few, many, or a class if the clone is expanded.

clone_size	j_call	v_call	d_call	cdr3_nt	cdr3_aa
-	TRBJ2-7	TRBV10-1	-	TGCGCCAGCAGCGACAGGTACGAGCAGTACTTC	CASSDRYEQYF
once	TRBJ2-5	TRBV5-1	-	TGCGCCAGCAGCTTGGCCGTAATCGGGGGGCGTTTGGAGACCCAGTACTTC	CASSLAVIGGRLETQYF
-	TRBJ2-7	TRBV5-1	TRBD1	TGCGCCAGCAGCGTAGGGACAGGGGAGCAGTACTTC	CASSVGTGEQYF
-	TRBJ1-1	TRBV19	-	TGTGCCAGTAGTCGGCAGGCAAACACTGAAGCTTTCTTT	CASSRQANTEAFF
-	TRBJ2-7	TRBV5-6	-	TGTGCCAGCAGCTCAAGCCACAGGAAAACCTACGAGCAGTACTTC	CASSSSHRKTYEQYF
-	TRBJ1-2	TRBV5-1	-	TGCGCCAGCAGCTCTGGGGGCACTAACTATGGCTACACCTTC	CASSSGGTNYGYTF
-	TRBJ2-7	TRBV5-5	-	TGTGCCAGCAGCTATCTGCCCAGGGATCCCTACGAGCAGTACTTC	CASSYLPRDPYEQYF
-	TRBJ2-1	TRBV5-1	-	TGCGCCAGCAGCTTCTACCAGGGGGGCAATGAGCAGTTCTTC	CASSFYQGGNEQFF
-	TRBJ2-2	TRBV11-2	-	TGTGCCAGCAGCTTAGGTTTCCGGAACACCGGGGAGCTGTTTTTT	CASSLGFRNTGELFF
-	TRBJ1-3	TRBV5-1	-	TGCGCCAGCAGCTTGGGAGGGGCTGGAAACACCATATATTTT	CASSLGGAGNTIYF
-	TRBJ2-5	TRBV7-2	-	TGTGCCAGCACCTTTCGGGCCTCCCAAGAGACCCAGTACTTC	CASTFRASQETQYF
-	TRBJ2-1	TRBV29-1	-	TGCAGCGTCCACGGGTGGGGGAGCAGTGAGCAGTTCTTC	CSVHGWGSSEQFF
-	TRBJ2-3	TRBV7-3	-	TGTGCCAGCAGCTTCCTAGCCAGGGGCACAGATACGCAGTATTTT	CASSFLARGTDTQYF
-	TRBJ2-7	TRBV30	-	TGTGCCTGGAGTGTAGGCCCCTACGAGCAGTACTTC	CAWSVGPYEQYF
-	TRBJ1-5	TRBV7-8	-	TGTGCCAGCAGCTTCTTCCCCCGGGACCGTAGCAATCAGCCCCAGCATTTT	CASSFFPRDRSNQPQHF
-	TRBJ2-1	TRBV5-6	-	TGTGCCAGCACCCTGGGCGGAGGCAATGAGCAGTTCTTC	CASTLGGGNEQFF
-	TRBJ2-7	TRBV7-2	TRBD1	TGTGCCAGCAGGAAAGACAGGGTCCTCTCCTACGAGCAGTACTTC	CASRKDRVLSYEQYF
-	TRBJ1-5	TRBV19	-	TGTGCCAGTAGTATGTCGTGGTTGGGGGGAGGTAGCAATCAGCCCCAGCATTTT	CASSMSWLGGGSNQPQHF
-	TRBJ2-7	TRBV21-1	-	TGTGCCAGCAGCAAAGTTGGCCAGGGAGGTAAAGGGTACGAGCAGTACTTC	CASSKVGQGGKGYEQYF
-	TRBJ2-7	TRBV7-2	TRBD2	TGTGCCAGCAGCCCGGGCACCTCTAGCGGGAGAGGCGAGCAGTACTTC	CASSPGTSSGRGEQYF
-	TRBJ2-3	TRBV9	-	TGTGCCAGCAGCGTAGAATGGGGTTCCACAGATACGCAGTATTTT	CASSVEWGSTDTQYF
-	TRBJ1-4	TRBV2	TRBD1	TGTGCCAGCAGTGAAGCGGACAGGGGCGATGAAAAACTGTTTTTT	CASSEADRGDEKLFF
-	TRBJ2-3	TRBV6-4	TRBD2	TGTGCCAGCAGCCCCCGGACTAGCGGAGATACGCAGTATTTT	CASSPRTSGDTQYF
-	TRBJ1-1	TRBV5-8	-	TGTGCCAGCAGCCCCGCCTCGCGGGCTTTCTTT	CASSPASRAFF
-	TRBJ2-7	TRBV11-3	-	TGTGCCAGCAGCTCCCACCGGGACGGCTACGAGCAGTACTTC	CASSSHRDGYEQYF
-	TRBJ2-2	TRBV5-1	-	TGCGCCAGCGGCCTAAGGGAGGTCACCGGGGAGCTGTTTTTT	CASGLREVTGELFF
-	TRBJ2-5	TRBV4-3	-	TGCGCCAGCAGCCCAGCGGGCGGCCAAGAGACCCAGTACTTC	CASSPAGGQETQYF
-	TRBJ2-7	TRBV5-6	-	TGTGCCAGCAGCTTTGGGGCAGGGAGCTCCTACGAGCAGTACTTC	CASSFGAGSSYEQYF
-	TRBJ1-5	TRBV10-2	-	TGCGCCAGCAGTGAGATCAGGCAGAGCAATCAGCCCCAGCATTTT	CASSEIRQSNQPQHF
-	TRBJ1-4	TRBV5-6	TRBD1	TGTGCCAGCAGCTTGGTCCGGGACAGGAATGAAAAACTGTTTTTT	CASSLVRDRNEKLFF
-	TRBJ2-5	TRBV19	TRBD1	TGTGCCACCGGGGAGCCCAGGGGGCAGGGAGAGACCCAGTACTTC	CATGEPRGQGETQYF
-	TRBJ1-5	TRBV19	-	TGTGCCAGTACCCCTGCCCGGGACACATACCAGAATAGCAATCAGCCCCAGCATTTT	CASTPARDTYQNSNQPQHF
-	TRBJ2-2	TRBV18	-	TGTGCCAGCATACCCCCGGCAGGGGTATTTCCCGGGGAGCTGTTTTTT	CASIPPAGVFPGELFF
-	TRBJ2-2	TRBV7-8	-	TGTGCCAGCAGCTTAGCGAGGCTTAACACCGGGGAGCTGTTTTTT	CASSLARLNTGELFF
-	TRBJ2-7	TRBV6-5	TRBD2	TGTGCCAGTGGGACTAGCGATACCTACGAGCAGTACTTC	CASGTSDTYEQYF
-	TRBJ2-7	TRBV11-3	-	TGTGCCAGCAGCTTAGCCGCAGGGGGAGGCGGGGAGCAGTACTTC	CASSLAAGGGGEQYF
-	TRBJ2-5	TRBV9	-	TGTGCCAGCAGCCTACTACAGGGAGCGGAGACCCAGTACTTC	CASSLLQGAETQYF
-	TRBJ2-1	TRBV18	TRBD2	TGTGCCAGCTCACCACCGCGCGGGAGGGTGGCCCTTGAGCAGTTCTTC	CASSPPRGRVALEQFF
-	TRBJ2-7	TRBV28	TRBD1	TGTGCCAGCAGCTTGACAGGGGAAAACGAGCAGTACTTC	CASSLTGENEQYF
once	TRBJ2-7	TRBV9	-	TGTGCCAGCAGCGTAGGGTCAGGGGAAACCTACGAGCAGTACTTC	CASSVGSGETYEQYF
-	TRBJ2-7	TRBV6-1	-	TGTGCCAGCGGGGCTCATGCCGATACGGCCTACGAGCAGTACTTC	CASGAHADTAYEQYF
-	TRBJ2-5	TRBV6-1	-	TGTGCCAGCAGTGAAACCAGGGGAAGGGGTGAGACCCAGTACTTC	CASSETRGRGETQYF